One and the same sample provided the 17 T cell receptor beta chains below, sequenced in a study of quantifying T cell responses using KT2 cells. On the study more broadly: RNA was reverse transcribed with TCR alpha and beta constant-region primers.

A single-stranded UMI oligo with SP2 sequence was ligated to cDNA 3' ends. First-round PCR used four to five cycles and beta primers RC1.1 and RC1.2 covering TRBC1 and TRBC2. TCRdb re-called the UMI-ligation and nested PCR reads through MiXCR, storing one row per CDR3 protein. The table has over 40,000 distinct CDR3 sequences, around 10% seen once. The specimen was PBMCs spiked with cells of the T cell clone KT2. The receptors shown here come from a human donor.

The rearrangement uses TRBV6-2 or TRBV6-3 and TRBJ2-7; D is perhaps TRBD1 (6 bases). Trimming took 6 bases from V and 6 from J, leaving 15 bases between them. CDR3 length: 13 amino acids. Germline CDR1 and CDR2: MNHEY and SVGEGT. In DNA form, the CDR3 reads TGTGCCAGCAGCTACCCCAGGACAGCCGAGCAGTACTTC. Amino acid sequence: CASSYPRTAEQYF.

For the CDR3, the DNA is TGTGCCAGCACTCGTCTTTTCGTATCAGGAATCTATGGCTACACCTTC. Amino acids: CASTRLFVSGIYGYTF. The genes are TRBV2 and TRBJ1-2; D unclear. Per the germline V gene, CDR1 is SNHLY and CDR2 is FYNNEI. Trimming removed 7 bases from V and 4 bases from J, with 22 bases in between. The CDR3 runs to 16 residues.

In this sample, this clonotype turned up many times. In DNA form, the CDR3 reads TGTGCCAGCAGCTCCTATAGTTACACTGAAGCTTTCTTT. Residues: CASSSYSYTEAFF. V gene TRBV11-2 combines with J gene TRBJ1-1; D is unresolved. The V end was cut by 4 bases, the J end by 3 bases, with 9 bases between. CDR3 length: 13 amino acids. In germline, CDR1 is SGHAT, CDR2 FQNNGV.

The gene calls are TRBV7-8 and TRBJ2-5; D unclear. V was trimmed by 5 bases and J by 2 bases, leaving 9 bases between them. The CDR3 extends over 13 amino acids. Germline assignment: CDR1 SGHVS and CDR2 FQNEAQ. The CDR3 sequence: CASSRSPQETQYF. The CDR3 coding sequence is TGTGCCAGCAGCCGTTCACCGCAAGAGACCCAGTACTTC.

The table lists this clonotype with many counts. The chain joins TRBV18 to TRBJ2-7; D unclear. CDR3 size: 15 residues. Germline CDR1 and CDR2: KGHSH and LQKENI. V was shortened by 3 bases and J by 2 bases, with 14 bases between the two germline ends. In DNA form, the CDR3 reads TGTGCCAGCTCACCCCGCGCCGGCGAGGCCTACGAGCAGTACTTC. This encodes CASSPRAGEAYEQYF. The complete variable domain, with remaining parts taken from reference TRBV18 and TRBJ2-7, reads NAGVMQNPRHLVRRRGQEARLRCSPMKGHSHVYWYRQLPEEGLKFMVYLQKENIIDESGMPKERFSAEFPKEGPSILRIQQVVRGDSAAYFCASSPRAGEAYEQYFGPGTRLTVT.

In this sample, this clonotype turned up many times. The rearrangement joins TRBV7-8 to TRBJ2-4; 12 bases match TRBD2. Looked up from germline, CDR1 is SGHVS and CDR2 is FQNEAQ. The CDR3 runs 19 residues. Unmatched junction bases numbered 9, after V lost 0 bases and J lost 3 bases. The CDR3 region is CASSLAIATSGGHKNIQYF. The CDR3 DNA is TGTGCCAGCAGCTTAGCCATCGCGACTAGCGGGGGCCACAAAAACATTCAGTACTTC.

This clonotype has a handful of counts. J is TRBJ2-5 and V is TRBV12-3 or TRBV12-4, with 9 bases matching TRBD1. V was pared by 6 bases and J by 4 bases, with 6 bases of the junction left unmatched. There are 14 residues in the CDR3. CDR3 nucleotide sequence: TGTGCCAGCAGGGGGGGACAGGGTGGAGAGACCCAGTACTTC. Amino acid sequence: CASRGGQGGETQYF.

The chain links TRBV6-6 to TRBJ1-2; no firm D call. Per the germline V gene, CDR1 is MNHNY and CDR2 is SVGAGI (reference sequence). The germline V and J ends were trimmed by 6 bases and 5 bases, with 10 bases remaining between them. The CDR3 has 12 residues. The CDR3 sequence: CASSLPEYGYTF. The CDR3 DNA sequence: TGTGCCAGCAGCCTTCCGGAGTATGGCTACACCTTC.

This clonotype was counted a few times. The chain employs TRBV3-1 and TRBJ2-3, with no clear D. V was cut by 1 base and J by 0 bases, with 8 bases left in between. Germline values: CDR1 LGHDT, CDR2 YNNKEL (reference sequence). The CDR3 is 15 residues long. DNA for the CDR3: TGTGCCAGCAGCCAAGTAGGTGAAAGCACAGATACGCAGTATTTT. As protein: CASSQVGESTDTQYF.

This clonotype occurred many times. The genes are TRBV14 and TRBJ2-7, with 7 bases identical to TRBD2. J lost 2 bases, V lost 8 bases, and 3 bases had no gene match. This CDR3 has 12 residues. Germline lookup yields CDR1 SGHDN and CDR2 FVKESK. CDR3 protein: CASGGGAYEQYF. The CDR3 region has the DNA TGTGCCAGCGGGGGGGGAGCCTACGAGCAGTACTTC.

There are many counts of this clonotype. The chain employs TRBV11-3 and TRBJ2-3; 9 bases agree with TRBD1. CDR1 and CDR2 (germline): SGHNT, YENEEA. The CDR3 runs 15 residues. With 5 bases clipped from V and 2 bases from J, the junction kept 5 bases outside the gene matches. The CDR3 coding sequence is TGTGCCAGCAGCGCACAGGGGGCATCCACAGATACGCAGTATTTT. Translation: CASSAQGASTDTQYF.

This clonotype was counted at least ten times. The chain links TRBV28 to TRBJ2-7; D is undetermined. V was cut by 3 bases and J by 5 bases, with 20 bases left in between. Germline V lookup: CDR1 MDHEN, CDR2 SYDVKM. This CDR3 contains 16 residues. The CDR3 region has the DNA TGTGCCAGCAGTTTTTACGACCTCAAGAGGTATAACGAGCAGTACTTC. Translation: CASSFYDLKRYNEQYF.

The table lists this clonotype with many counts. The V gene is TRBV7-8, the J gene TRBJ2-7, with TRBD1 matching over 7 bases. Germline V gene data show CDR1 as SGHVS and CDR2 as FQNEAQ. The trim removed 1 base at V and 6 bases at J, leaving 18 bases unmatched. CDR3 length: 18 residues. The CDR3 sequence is CASSLVYPRGRGPSEQYF. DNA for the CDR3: TGTGCCAGCAGCTTAGTTTACCCCCGGGGAAGGGGGCCCTCCGAGCAGTACTTC.

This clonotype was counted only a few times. In DNA, the CDR3 is TGCGCCAGCAGTCTGGGGGAGCAAGGATACGAGCAGTACTTC. Residues: CASSLGEQGYEQYF. The chain combines TRBV23-1 with TRBJ2-7; D assignment may be TRBD1 or TRBD2 (5 bases each). TRBV23-1 is an ORF for which the function is uncertain. CDR3 length: 14 amino acids. V was cut by 4 bases and J by 4 bases, with 14 bases left in between.

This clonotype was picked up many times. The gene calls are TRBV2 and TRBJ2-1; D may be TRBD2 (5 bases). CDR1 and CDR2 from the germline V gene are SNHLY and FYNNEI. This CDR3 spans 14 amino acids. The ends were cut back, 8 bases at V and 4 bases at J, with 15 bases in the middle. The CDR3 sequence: CASQRRTDYNEQFF. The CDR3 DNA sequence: TGTGCCAGCCAGCGGAGGACGGATTACAATGAGCAGTTCTTC.

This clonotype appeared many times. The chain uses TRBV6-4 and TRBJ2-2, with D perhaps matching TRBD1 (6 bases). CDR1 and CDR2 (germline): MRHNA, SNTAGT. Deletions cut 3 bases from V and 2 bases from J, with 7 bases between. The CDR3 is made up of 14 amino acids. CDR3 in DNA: TGTGCCAGCAGTGAGGGACAAAACACCGGGGAGCTGTTTTTT. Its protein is CASSEGQNTGELFF.

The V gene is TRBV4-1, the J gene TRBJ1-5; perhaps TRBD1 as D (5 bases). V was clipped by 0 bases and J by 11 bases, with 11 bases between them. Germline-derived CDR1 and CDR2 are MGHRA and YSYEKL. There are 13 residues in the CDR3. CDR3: CASSQDGDLAQHF. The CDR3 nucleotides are TGCGCCAGCAGCCAAGATGGGGACCTGGCCCAGCATTTT.